This T cell receptor beta chain was documented in a study of control samples from healthy donors and cancer patients. TCRdb's table, derived via immunoSEQ multiplex PCR, lists solely in-frame clones and lacks some. The data hold 100,000 to 150,000 clones, with over 80% observed a single time. The CDR3 loop spans 12 amino acids. Trimming cost V 0 bases and J 8 bases, with 10 bases left between them. Germline CDR1 and CDR2: GTSNPN and SVGIG (reference sequence). Sequenced material: PBMCs. The V and J genes are TRBV30 and TRBJ1-2; D call uncertain. The source of this sequence is a man of 80 years or more with head and neck cancer. The CDR3 DNA is TGTGCCTGGAGTGTATCCAGCTACGGCTACACCTTC. Protein sequence: CAWSVSSYGYTF.